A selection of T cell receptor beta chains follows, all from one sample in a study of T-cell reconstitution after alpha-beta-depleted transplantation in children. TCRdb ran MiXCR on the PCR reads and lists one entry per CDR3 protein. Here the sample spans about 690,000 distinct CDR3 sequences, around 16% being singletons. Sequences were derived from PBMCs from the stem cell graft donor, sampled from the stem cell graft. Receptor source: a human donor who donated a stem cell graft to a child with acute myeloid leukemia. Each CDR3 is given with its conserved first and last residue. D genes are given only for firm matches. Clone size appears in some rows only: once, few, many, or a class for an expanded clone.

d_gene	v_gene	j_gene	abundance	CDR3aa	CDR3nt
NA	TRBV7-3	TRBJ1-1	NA	CASSPSAPKNTEAFF	TGTGCCAGCAGCCCAAGTGCTCCCAAGAACACTGAAGCTTTCTTT
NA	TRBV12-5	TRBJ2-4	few	CASAGGGAKNIQYF	TGTGCTAGTGCCGGAGGGGGAGCCAAAAACATTCAGTACTTC
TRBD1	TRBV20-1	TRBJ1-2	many	CLTSDRDLYGYTF	TGCCTTACTTCTGACAGGGACCTTTATGGCTACACCTTC
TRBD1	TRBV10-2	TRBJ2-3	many	CASRWGTGGAVDTQYF	TGCGCCAGCAGGTGGGGGACAGGGGGCGCGGTAGATACGCAGTATTTT
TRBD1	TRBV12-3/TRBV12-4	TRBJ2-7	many	CASSGTGTGGREQYF	TGTGCCAGCAGCGGAACCGGGACAGGGGGCAGGGAGCAGTACTTC
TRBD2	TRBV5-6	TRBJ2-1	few	CASSLASRLALYNEQFF	TGTGCCAGCAGCTTGGCCTCGAGACTAGCGTTGTACAATGAGCAGTTCTTC
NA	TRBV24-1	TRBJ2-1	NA	CATSDLQFGTEQFF	TGTGCCACCAGTGATTTGCAATTCGGGACTGAGCAGTTCTTC
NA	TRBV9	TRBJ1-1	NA	CASSVDGDTEAFF	TGTGCCAGCAGCGTAGATGGGGACACTGAAGCTTTCTTT
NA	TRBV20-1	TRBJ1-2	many	CSALEVGGDYGYTF	TGCAGTGCCTTAGAGGTCGGAGGAGACTATGGCTACACCTTC
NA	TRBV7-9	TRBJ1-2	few	CASSKTGQTINYGYTF	TGTGCCAGCAGCAAAACGGGACAAACCATTAACTATGGCTACACCTTC
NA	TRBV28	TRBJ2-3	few	CASSSYQRGDTDTQYF	TGTGCCAGCTCATCCTATCAGAGGGGGGACACAGATACGCAGTATTTT
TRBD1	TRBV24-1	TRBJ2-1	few	CATTGQGVNEQFF	TGTGCCACCACCGGACAGGGAGTCAATGAGCAGTTCTTC
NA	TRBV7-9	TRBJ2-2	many	CASSTTTTGELFF	TGTGCCAGCAGCACCACAACCACCGGGGAGCTGTTTTTT
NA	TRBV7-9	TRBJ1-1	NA	CASSLVLGYTEAFF	TGTGCCAGCAGCTTAGTTCTTGGTTACACTGAAGCTTTCTTT
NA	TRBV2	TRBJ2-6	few	CASSDFLGANVLTF	TGTGCCAGCAGTGATTTTCTAGGGGCCAACGTCCTGACTTTC
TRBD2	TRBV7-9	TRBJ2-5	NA	CASSLSGGLQETQYF	TGTGCCAGCAGCTTAAGCGGGGGCCTCCAAGAGACCCAGTACTTC
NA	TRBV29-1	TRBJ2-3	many	CSVKAGTFTDTQYF	TGCAGCGTTAAGGCGGGGACCTTCACAGATACGCAGTATTTT
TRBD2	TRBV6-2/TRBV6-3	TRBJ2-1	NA	CASSSESGGYNEQFF	TGTGCCAGCAGTTCAGAGAGCGGGGGTTACAATGAGCAGTTCTTC
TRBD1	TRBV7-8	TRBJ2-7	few	CASSTDRVSYEQYF	TGTGCCAGCAGCACAGACAGGGTCTCCTACGAGCAGTACTTC
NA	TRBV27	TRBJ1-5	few	CASSPKGYNSNQPQHF	TGTGCCAGCAGTCCCAAGGGTTATAATAGCAATCAGCCCCAGCATTTT